Listed here are 31 T cell receptor beta chains from one sample, sequenced in a study of blood T cells in healthy people across ages. Combining a sample-barcoded 5' primer with a J-beta primer mix, a second PCR ran for 7 to 11 cycles. TCRdb reprocessed the 5' RACE reads with MiXCR, giving one entry per CDR3 protein. The data contain about a million distinct CDR3 sequences, roughly 52% of them seen just once; the ten biggest clones take up 10% to 15%. The sample consisted of blood. These receptor sequences come from a man aged 30-40 years in good health.

In its sample, this clonotype was seen once. The rearrangement uses TRBV3-1 and TRBJ2-7; perhaps TRBD2 as D (6 bases). The J call is doubtful: the DNA matches TRBJ2-5 better. Germline V gives CDR1 LGHDT, CDR2 YNNKEL (reference sequence). The CDR3 is 14 amino acids. The CDR3 sequence is CASSQGGAQETQYF. For the CDR3, the DNA is TGTGCCAGCAGCCAAGGCGGGGCACAAGAGACCCAGTACTTC.

This clonotype was detected only a few times. The rearrangement links TRBV20-1 to TRBJ2-7; TRBD2 matches 13 bases. V shed 0 bases, J shed 0 bases, and the junction held 5 bases outside the gene matches. Germline CDR1 is DFQATT and CDR2 is SNEGSKA (reference sequence). This CDR3 is built from 17 residues. CDR3 DNA sequence: TGCAGTGCTAGAGACCTGACTAGCGGGGGGATCTCCTACGAGCAGTACTTC. The encoded protein is CSARDLTSGGISYEQYF.

The chain has TRBV27 and TRBJ2-7; D may correspond to TRBD1 or TRBD2 (5 bases each). The germline V and J ends were trimmed by 2 bases and 2 bases, with 10 bases remaining between them. The CDR3 length is 14 residues. Germline V lookup: CDR1 MNHEY, CDR2 SMNVEV (reference sequence). Here the CDR3 DNA reads TGTGCCAGCAGTTTAGGGTGGGGGACCTACGAGCAGTACTTC. This sequence encodes CASSLGWGTYEQYF.

The chain links TRBV5-1 to TRBJ1-1, with 7 bases aligning to TRBD1. Germline-derived CDR1 and CDR2 are SGHRS and YFSETQ. V lost 1 base to trimming and J lost 4 bases; unmatched junction nucleotides: 4. The CDR3 covers 14 residues. The CDR3 DNA follows: TGCGCCAGCAGCTTGATAACAGGGGCCACTGAAGCTTTCTTT. Its protein product is CASSLITGATEAFF.

This chain uses TRBV6-2 or TRBV6-3 with TRBJ1-5, with 8 nucleotides matching TRBD1. The CDR3 has 17 residues. V was pared by 6 bases and J by 2 bases, with 12 bases of the junction left unmatched. From germline, CDR1 is MNHEY and CDR2 SVGEGT. This CDR3 is CASSSDRVVRGNQPQHF. The DNA of the CDR3 is TGTGCCAGCAGCTCGGACAGGGTGGTTCGCGGCAATCAGCCCCAGCATTTT.

Notes on this clonotype: At one end the junction does not follow the germline gene, possibly because of a read error. This rearrangement joins TRBV4-1 to TRBJ2-1, with D tentatively TRBD2 (6 bases). Per the germline V gene, CDR1 is MGHRA and CDR2 is YSYEKL. The CDR3 extends over 13 amino acids. The CDR3 nucleotides read TGCGTCAGCAGCCAAGATAGGGCGGGGGAGCAGTTCTTC. Translated, it gives CVSSQDRAGEQFF.

The chain combines TRBV7-2 with TRBJ2-2; 12 bases are shared with TRBD2. The CDR3 contains 15 residues. Germline CDR1 is SGHTA and CDR2 is FQGNSA. V trimming: 6 bases; J trimming: 5 bases; junction bases outside the gene matches: 4. The CDR3 DNA follows: TGTGCCAGCAGGGGGACTAGCGGGTCGACCGGGGAGCTGTTTTTT. Its translation: CASRGTSGSTGELFF.

This clonotype was observed a handful of times. This chain uses TRBV24-1 with TRBJ2-3; TRBD1 might be the D (5 bases). Germline CDR1 and CDR2: KGHDR and SFDVKD. The CDR3 extends over 12 amino acids. V was clipped by 9 bases and J by 4 bases, with 10 bases between them. CDR3 DNA sequence: TGTGCCACCGGGGCCTCTTCAGATACGCAGTATTTT. Amino acids: CATGASSDTQYF.

The chain links TRBV7-2 to TRBJ1-1, with D perhaps TRBD1 (6 bases). There are 13 residues in the CDR3. The germline CDR1 and CDR2 sequences are SGHTA and FQGNSA. V lost 2 bases to trimming and J lost 6 bases, with 10 bases between them. CDR3 sequence: CASSLLGGAEAFF. DNA for the CDR3: TGTGCCAGCAGCTTACTAGGGGGGGCTGAAGCTTTCTTT.

This clonotype was counted a few times. The chain carries TRBV7-2 and TRBJ2-3; D is unclear. The germline V and J ends were trimmed by 5 bases and 0 bases, with 21 bases remaining between them. Germline V lookup: CDR1 SGHTA, CDR2 FQGNSA. This CDR3 has 18 residues. The CDR3, as DNA: TGTGCCAGCAGCCCCCGGTTGGGCTACTCCTCTAGCACAGATACGCAGTATTTT. Its protein product is CASSPRLGYSSSTDTQYF.

The J gene is TRBJ2-7, the V gene TRBV5-5; D call uncertain. The germline gives CDR1 SGHKS, CDR2 YYEKEE (reference sequence). This CDR3 region has 15 residues. The V end was cut by 4 bases, the J end by 2 bases, with 16 bases between. The CDR3 sequence is CASSPNPTGAYEQYF. The CDR3 DNA sequence: TGTGCCAGCAGCCCGAACCCGACGGGTGCCTACGAGCAGTACTTC.

The chain couples TRBV20-1 to TRBJ2-1; 8 nucleotides line up with TRBD1. Germline CDR1 DFQATT, CDR2 SNEGSKA (reference sequence). The CDR3 runs 13 residues. With 6 bases clipped from V and 4 bases from J, the junction kept 5 bases outside the gene matches. CDR3 sequence: CSAGTGTYNEQFF. The DNA for the CDR3 is TGCAGTGCCGGGACAGGCACATACAATGAGCAGTTCTTC.

Concerning this clonotype itself: A read error may be the cause here, since a much bigger clone is one base away. V gene TRBV4-1 combines with J gene TRBJ1-1; no firm D call. The CDR3 spans 18 residues. Germline CDR1 is MGHRA and CDR2 is YSYEKL. Trimming took 4 bases from V and 1 from J, leaving 22 bases between them. The CDR3 region is CASSPRPTVEYTNTEAFF. The CDR3 DNA reads as TGCGCCAGCAGCCCCCGTCCCACAGTGGAATATACGAACACTGAAGCTTTCTTT.

The V and J genes are TRBV10-3 and TRBJ1-1; 10 bases are shared with TRBD1. This CDR3 comprises 14 residues. With 4 bases clipped from V and 3 bases from J, the junction kept 2 bases outside the gene matches. CDR1 and CDR2 (germline): ENHRY, SYGVKD. The CDR3 region is CAISGTGGDTEAFF. The CDR3 DNA sequence: TGTGCCATCAGTGGGACAGGGGGAGACACTGAAGCTTTCTTT.

The CDR3 DNA reads as TGTGCCAGCAGTCCCCGGGACAGATTGTACGAGCAGTACTTC. It translates to CASSPRDRLYEQYF. V gene TRBV6-6 combines with J gene TRBJ2-5, with 7 positions matching TRBD1. TRBJ2-7 explains the end of the DNA better; the J call may be wrong. The germline V gene encodes CDR1 MNHNY and CDR2 SVGAGI (reference sequence). The CDR3 contains 14 residues.

This clonotype was seen a handful of times. The chain carries TRBV11-2 and TRBJ2-4, with unresolved D. The CDR3 covers 19 residues. Germline V gives CDR1 SGHAT, CDR2 FQNNGV. Trimming removed 5 bases at V and 3 bases at J, with 26 bases between. CDR3 bases: TGTGCCAGCAGCCTGAATGCACCGGGCTTCATTTCTCTCAAAAACATTCAGTACTTC. This gives the protein CASSLNAPGFISLKNIQYF. Based on the CDR3 plus reference TRBV11-2 and TRBJ2-4, the full variable domain is EAGVAQSPRYKIIEKRQSVAFWCNPISGHATLYWYQQILGQGPKLLIQFQNNGVVDDSQLPKDRFSAERLKGVDSTLKIQPAKLEDSAVYLCASSLNAPGFISLKNIQYFGAGTRLSVL.

The V and J genes are TRBV4-2 and TRBJ1-4; weak D call: TRBD1 (5 bases). Deletions cut 1 base from V and 3 bases from J, with 18 bases between. The CDR3 sequence is 18 residues long. Germline CDR1 is LGHNA and CDR2 is YNFKEQ. The chain's CDR3 is CASSQVLGGITPNEKLFF. DNA for the CDR3: TGTGCCAGCAGCCAAGTCCTGGGGGGAATCACCCCTAATGAAAAACTGTTTTTT.

This clonotype has only one observation. The chain combines TRBV28 with TRBJ2-3; the D is unclear. The germline gives CDR1 MDHEN, CDR2 SYDVKM. V lost 7 bases and J 0 bases, leaving 14 bases between the germline ends. The CDR3 runs 15 residues. This CDR3 reads CASTKDPASTDTQYF. CDR3 coding DNA: TGTGCCAGCACTAAAGACCCGGCAAGCACAGATACGCAGTATTTT. Drawing the rest from reference TRBV28 and TRBJ2-3, the complete variable domain is DVKVTQSSRYLVKRTGEKVFLECVQDMDHENMFWYRQDPGLGLRLIYFSYDVKMKEKGDIPEGYSVSREKKERFSLILESASTNQTSMYLCASTKDPASTDTQYFGPGTRLTVL.

About this clonotype itself: At one of its ends the junction is not consistent with the germline gene, which may arise from a read error. The rearrangement links TRBV5-1 to TRBJ2-3, with a weak D call TRBD2 (6 bases). The CDR3 is 15 residues long. The V gene's germline CDR1 is SGHRS and CDR2 YFSETQ. CDR3: CPSSLGRADPDTQYF. In DNA, the CDR3 is TGCCCCAGCAGCCTCGGGAGAGCAGACCCAGATACGCAGTATTTT.

This clonotype turned up a few times. The V call is TRBV12-3 or TRBV12-4, the J call TRBJ2-4; no clear D. The CDR3 sequence is 12 residues long. Trimming left V 3 bases short and J 10 bases short, with 10 bases between. The CDR3: CASSFNGNIQYF. DNA of the CDR3: TGTGCCAGCAGTTTTAACGGAAATATTCAGTACTTC.

The chain joins TRBV5-1 to TRBJ2-1, with a possible D match to TRBD1 (5 bases). V was pared by 4 bases and J by 8 bases, with 16 bases between. CDR1 and CDR2 from the germline V gene are SGHRS and YFSETQ. The CDR3 has 14 amino acids. CDR3 coding DNA: TGCGCCAGCAGCGCGAGTCAGGGCGGTGATGAGCAGTTCTTC. As protein: CASSASQGGDEQFF.

As for this clonotype: At one boundary the junction diverges from the germline segment, which might be a read error. The gene calls are TRBV29-1 and TRBJ1-1, with 7 bases lining up with TRBD1. Germline-derived CDR1 and CDR2 are SQVTM and ANQGSEA. The CDR3 consists of 13 residues. The CDR3 loop reads CSVGNRGDTKAFF. DNA for the CDR3: TGCAGCGTTGGTAACAGGGGAGACACTAAAGCTTTCTTT.

This chain connects TRBV27 to TRBJ2-4, with a weak D call TRBD1 (5 bases). The tail of the sequence fits TRBJ2-5 better, so the J call may be wrong. In germline, CDR1 is MNHEY, CDR2 SMNVEV (reference sequence). This CDR3 has 16 residues. CDR3 nucleotides: TGTGCCAGCAGTTTATCCCAGCAGGGTCTGAGAGAGACCCAGTACTTC. Translation: CASSLSQQGLRETQYF.

The table lists this clonotype with a count of one. The chain recombines TRBV28 with TRBJ1-4; possibly TRBD1 for D (5 bases). Germline V gives CDR1 MDHEN, CDR2 SYDVKM. CDR3 length: 16 amino acids. Trimming removed 1 base at V and 5 bases at J, with 14 bases between. The chain's CDR3 is CASSLSLRVGNEKLFF. Written as DNA, the CDR3 is TGTGCCAGCAGTTTATCCCTCAGGGTCGGGAATGAAAAACTGTTTTTT.

A few counts support this clonotype. V and J are TRBV20-1 and TRBJ2-1; maybe TRBD1 (6 bases). The germline gives CDR1 DFQATT, CDR2 SNEGSKA (reference sequence). Between the trimmed V and J ends, which lost 1 base and 6 bases, there was a span of 16 bases. The CDR3 runs to 15 residues. The CDR3 protein is CSARAARGPSNEQFF. In DNA form, the CDR3 reads TGCAGTGCTAGAGCCGCCAGGGGCCCCTCCAATGAGCAGTTCTTC.

The CDR3 DNA sequence: TGTGCCATCAGTGAGTCGAAGGGGGCGGTTACCTACGAGCAGTACTTC. It specifies CAISESKGAVTYEQYF. The J gene is TRBJ2-7, the V gene TRBV10-3; TRBD1 matches at 7 bases. CDR1 and CDR2 (germline): ENHRY, SYGVKD. Trimming cost V 0 bases and J 2 bases; bases outside gene matches: 7. The CDR3 loop spans 16 amino acids.

This clonotype was observed a single time. The chain links TRBV20-1 to TRBJ2-1; D uncertain. The ends were cut back, 0 bases at V and 9 bases at J, with 15 bases in the middle. This CDR3 spans 14 amino acids. Per germline, CDR1 DFQATT and CDR2 SNEGSKA (reference sequence). As DNA, the CDR3 is TGCAGTGCTAGAGATCCTAGGGCAGCTTCTGAGCAGTTCTTC. It yields the protein CSARDPRAASEQFF.

V usage is TRBV5-1 and J usage is TRBJ2-1, with TRBD1 as a possible D gene (6 bases). CDR1 SGHRS and CDR2 YFSETQ come from the germline V gene. Between the trimmed V and J ends, which lost 6 bases and 1 base, there was a span of 8 bases. CDR3 length: 13 amino acids. The CDR3 nucleotides are TGCGCCAGCAACAGGGATTCCTACAATGAGCAGTTCTTC. The encoded protein is CASNRDSYNEQFF.

The sample holds many counts of this clonotype. The J gene is TRBJ2-5, the V gene TRBV20-1; TRBD1 matches 8 bases. This CDR3 region has 15 residues. In germline, CDR1 is DFQATT, CDR2 SNEGSKA (reference sequence). J lost 5 bases, V lost 0 bases, and 8 bases had no gene match. The CDR3: CSARDRVAGGETQYF. CDR3 nucleotide sequence: TGCAGTGCTAGAGATCGGGTTGCAGGGGGCGAGACCCAGTACTTC.

The V gene is TRBV2, the J gene TRBJ2-1, with 8 bases aligning to TRBD1. Trimming removed 7 bases from V and 3 bases from J; junction bases left unmatched: 8. From germline, CDR1 is SNHLY and CDR2 FYNNEI. The CDR3 length is 15 residues. Here the CDR3 reads CASTRGRGLYNEQFF. The DNA of the CDR3 is TGTGCCAGCACCCGGGGCAGGGGGCTCTACAATGAGCAGTTCTTC.

The rearrangement joins TRBV6-1 to TRBJ2-3; 9 bases line up with TRBD1. The length of the CDR3 is 16 residues. Germline-derived CDR1 and CDR2 are MNHNS and SASEGT. With 4 bases clipped from V and 0 bases from J, the junction kept 5 bases outside the gene matches. As DNA, the CDR3 is TGTGCCAGCAGTGCTTGGGACAGGGCCAGCACAGATACGCAGTATTTT. It encodes CASSAWDRASTDTQYF.